In this sample, the clone carrying this T cell receptor (beta chain) turned up a few times. This entry comes from a study of T-cell memory formation after mild COVID-19. The 5'RACE method, run with constant-segment primers, produced TCR alpha and TCR beta cDNA libraries (carrying sample barcodes and UMIs). TCRdb re-called the 5' RACE reads with MiXCR, one entry per CDR3 protein. The table has some 210,000 distinct CDR3 sequences, roughly 27% seen once. The germline V gene encodes CDR1 SEHNR and CDR2 FQNEAQ (reference sequence). After removal of 7 bases from V and 3 bases from J, the junction contained 6 bases not matched to a gene. CDR3 size: 14 residues.

V usage is TRBV7-9 and J usage is TRBJ2-7, with 10 bases matching TRBD2. Sample: PBMCs or a T cell subset sorted from them (not recorded which). The TCR was taken from an adult woman who had mild COVID-19 (a few samples of this study predate the infection). Cell type and time point are not known. CDR3 bases: TGTGCCAGCAACTATGGGACTAGCGTCTACGAGCAGTACTTC. The encoded protein is CASNYGTSVYEQYF.